What follows are 20 T cell receptor beta chains derived from one specimen sequenced in a study of blood T cell repertoires in COVID-19. Using immunoSEQ multiplex PCR, the repertoire was profiled, and TCRdb retains in-frame clones only, with some absent. Of about 29,000 clones in the sample, around 89% were seen once. Sequenced input: peripheral blood. These receptor sequences come from a man older than 75 with acute or convalescent COVID-19.

The chain joins TRBV4-2 to TRBJ1-2, with 8 bases lining up with TRBD1. Germline V gives CDR1 LGHNA, CDR2 YNFKEQ. The CDR3 is made up of 16 amino acids. With V trimmed by 3 bases and J by 4 bases, 10 bases remained unmatched. In DNA, the CDR3 is TGTGCCAGCAGCCAGGAGGGACAGGTGGATACCTATGGCTACACCTTC. Translated: CASSQEGQVDTYGYTF.

This sequence joins TRBV3-1 (or the pseudogene TRBV3-2) and TRBJ1-1; D unresolved. Germline V gives CDR1 LGHDT, CDR2 YNNKEL (reference sequence). Trimming took off 0 bases at V and 0 bases at J, with 11 bases between the two ends. This CDR3 comprises 16 residues. CDR3 region: CASSQDAGSLNTEAFF. CDR3 in DNA: TGTGCCAGCAGCCAAGATGCTGGGAGCCTGAACACTGAAGCTTTCTTT.

The chain uses TRBV2 and TRBJ2-1, with 9 bases matching TRBD1. V gave up 5 bases and J gave up 7 bases; unmatched junction bases: 9. Germline loops: CDR1 SNHLY, CDR2 FYNNEI. The CDR3 is made up of 15 amino acids. CDR3 DNA: TGTGCCAGCAGTTTCCGGGACAGGGCCCTGAATGAGCAGTTCTTC. Translating gives CASSFRDRALNEQFF.

With respect to this clone: The junction does not match germline at one end; this may be a read error. V usage is TRBV2 and J usage is TRBJ2-3; TRBD2 aligns across 12 bases. There are 13 residues in the CDR3. Germline V CDR1 and CDR2: SNHLY, FYNNEI. DNA of the CDR3: TGTGCCAGCAGTACTCGGACTAGCGGGGACAGCCGTTTT. Its translation is CASSTRTSGDSRF.

The table lists this clone with a count of one. The chain uses TRBV28 and TRBJ1-2; the D gene is possibly TRBD1 (5 bases). The CDR3 totals 15 residues. V lost 6 bases, J lost 2 bases, and 16 bases lay in between. In germline, CDR1 is MDHEN, CDR2 SYDVKM. The CDR3 is CASSAVAGWNYGYTF. The CDR3 DNA follows: TGTGCCAGCAGCGCCGTTGCAGGGTGGAACTATGGCTACACCTTC.

The chain employs TRBV7-2 and TRBJ2-5, with 10 bases aligning to TRBD1. After removal of 5 bases from V and 2 bases from J, the junction contained 8 bases not matched to a gene. CDR1 is SGHTA, CDR2 FQGNSA, per germline. The CDR3 spans 16 residues. The CDR3 DNA follows: TGTGCCAGCAGCCGGACAGGGGGGACCAATCAAGAGACCCAGTACTTC. Translated, it gives CASSRTGGTNQETQYF.

The chain carries TRBV5-4 and TRBJ1-4, with unresolved D. The CDR3 is made up of 12 amino acids. The V gene's germline CDR1 is SGHNT and CDR2 YYREEE (reference sequence). V was shortened by 2 bases and J by 6 bases, with 5 bases between the two germline ends. CDR3 amino acids: CASSLIDEKLFF. CDR3 DNA sequence: TGTGCCAGCAGCTTAATAGATGAAAAACTGTTTTTT.

The chain has TRBV21-1 and TRBJ2-7; the DNA was not compared with TRBD1, the D call given in the table. TRBV21-1 is a pseudogene. The CDR3 runs 21 residues. CDR3 amino acids: CASRIWCYRDNEILGPYEQYF. The DNA of the CDR3 is TGTGCCAGCAGGATTTGGTGCTATAGGGACAACGAAATCCTAGGCCCCTACGAGCAGTACTTC.

This clone was counted only a few times. The gene calls are TRBV7-3 and TRBJ1-1; no clear D gene. The CDR3 runs 14 residues. Trimming took off 5 bases at V and 1 base at J, with 11 bases between the two ends. CDR1 SGHTA and CDR2 FQGTGA come from the germline V gene. The CDR3: CASSLDRGNTEAFF. Here the CDR3 DNA reads TGTGCCAGCAGCCTCGATCGAGGGAACACTGAAGCTTTCTTT.

This clone occurred once. The chain joins TRBV27 to TRBJ2-5; the match to TRBD2 covers 8 bases. This CDR3 has 15 amino acids. Trimming took 2 bases from V and 4 from J; bases not matched to a gene: 6. The germline V gene encodes CDR1 MNHEY and CDR2 SMNVEV (reference sequence). CDR3 sequence: CASSLTGGSSETQYF. CDR3 in DNA: TGTGCCAGCAGTTTAACGGGGGGGTCTTCAGAGACCCAGTACTTC.

This chain links TRBV7-2 with TRBJ2-7; the match to TRBD2 covers 8 bases. CDR1 and CDR2 (germline): SGHTA, FQGNSA. The junction had 11 bases not matched to a gene; V was cut back by 5 bases and J by 2 bases. The CDR3 spans 16 residues. Written as DNA, the CDR3 is TGTGCCAGCAGCCGGGAGCGGGGGCGGGGAACCTACGAGCAGTACTTC. Amino acids: CASSRERGRGTYEQYF.

V usage is TRBV19 and J usage is TRBJ2-2; 9 bases are shared with TRBD1. With V trimmed by 8 bases and J by 5 bases, 6 bases remained unmatched. The length of the CDR3 is 14 residues. Germline V gene data show CDR1 as LNHDA and CDR2 as SQIVND (reference sequence). CDR3 sequence reads: CASWDRVGTGELFF. Written as DNA, the CDR3 is TGTGCCAGTTGGGACAGGGTAGGGACCGGGGAGCTGTTTTTT.

The chain joins TRBV18 to TRBJ1-1; 7 nucleotides line up with TRBD1. V gave up 3 bases and J gave up 2 bases; unmatched junction bases: 6. This CDR3 has 15 residues. Germline V gives CDR1 KGHSH, CDR2 LQKENI. CDR3 amino acids: CASSPIQGPNTEAFF. The CDR3 bases are TGTGCCAGCTCACCCATACAGGGGCCAAACACTGAAGCTTTCTTT.

The chain employs TRBV6-5 and TRBJ2-7; 7 nucleotides line up with TRBD2. This CDR3 is 15 amino acids long. In germline, CDR1 is MNHEY, CDR2 SVGAGI. Trimming at V came to 7 bases and at J to 4 bases, leaving 13 bases not matched to a gene. CDR3 in DNA: TGTGCCAGCACCCGATCGGGGGGTTCGAGGTACGAGCAGTACTTC. Residues: CASTRSGGSRYEQYF.

This chain links TRBV4-2 with TRBJ2-1; D is ambiguous. The CDR3 covers 14 residues. V was shortened by 5 bases and J by 4 bases, with 12 bases between the two germline ends. The germline V gene has CDR1 LGHNA and CDR2 YNFKEQ. The chain's CDR3 is CASSGHRLYNEQFF. CDR3 DNA sequence: TGTGCCAGCAGCGGGCACAGATTATACAATGAGCAGTTCTTC.

The genes are TRBV5-4 and TRBJ1-4; no definite D call. V lost 4 bases and J 7 bases, leaving 17 bases between the germline ends. CDR1 and CDR2 (germline): SGHNT, YYREEE (reference sequence). The CDR3 consists of 15 residues. CDR3 protein: CASSLLGDGGEKLFF. The CDR3 DNA reads TGTGCCAGCAGCCTACTCGGGGATGGCGGTGAAAAACTGTTTTTT.

This chain joins TRBV5-4 and TRBJ1-1; D is unclear. The CDR3 sequence is 14 residues long. V was pared by 1 base and J by 3 bases, with 10 bases between. Germline lookup yields CDR1 SGHNT and CDR2 YYREEE (reference sequence). In nucleotides, the CDR3 is TGTGCCAGCAGCTTGAACTCCGGAGACACTGAAGCTTTCTTT. As protein: CASSLNSGDTEAFF.

The chain couples TRBV5-1 to TRBJ2-7, with D possibly TRBD1 on 5 matching bases. The V end lost 4 bases, the J end lost 3 bases, and 11 bases lay between the germline ends. Germline loops: CDR1 SGHRS, CDR2 YFSETQ. The CDR3 totals 13 residues. CDR3 in amino acids: CASSLQGSYEQYF. The CDR3 DNA sequence: TGCGCCAGCAGCCTGCAGGGAAGCTACGAGCAGTACTTC.

This chain uses TRBV5-5 with TRBJ1-1; 9 bases agree with TRBD1. V was pared by 1 base and J by 2 bases, with 6 bases of the junction left unmatched. Germline V gene sequence: CDR1 SGHKS, CDR2 YYEKEE (reference sequence). The CDR3 sequence is 16 residues long. DNA for the CDR3: TGTGCCAGCAGCTTGCGGGGACAGGGTATCAACACTGAAGCTTTCTTT. Translation: CASSLRGQGINTEAFF.

The rearrangement joins TRBV9 to TRBJ2-3; no definite D call. Germline lookup yields CDR1 SGDLS and CDR2 YYNGEE. V gave up 4 bases and J gave up 4 bases, with 13 bases separating them. The CDR3 is made up of 14 amino acids. In nucleotides, the CDR3 is TGTGCCAGCAGCCCCGCGGATTGGTCAGATACGCAGTATTTT. Its translation is CASSPADWSDTQYF.